What follows describes a single TCR beta chain. The antigen it recognizes is unknown. The sample holds no much larger clone one base away, and base qualities are not on file. Library prep was done by the immunoSEQ multiplex PCR assay. RNA was extracted from all samples and reverse transcribed into cDNA as template for TCR sequencing. SuperScript III was used to make first-strand cDNA, primed with a 2:1 mix of oligo-dT and random hexamers. A synthetic immune receptor repertoire was used to measure amplification bias, and any remaining bias was corrected computationally. The paper's data handling went like this. Raw reads were preprocessed to remove errors, and CDR3 was defined by IMGT conventions from the conserved cysteine to phenylalanine. To get clonality, Shannon entropy was normalized by log2 of the number of productive unique TCRs and the result was subtracted from 1. Whether each scalp clone was CD4 or CD8 was inferred by checking scalp TCRbeta sequences against the CD4 and CD8 repertoires from sorted blood. The clones in this table, taken by TCRdb from immuneACCESS, are in-frame only. Not every clone is retained; where verified, under half of the shortfall comes from an unresolved V gene, and the cause of the rest is unknown. V, J and clone size were drawn from that table, and D and trimming were deduced from the DNA. The sample has about 200,000 clones on record, about 61% of them singletons. The ten largest account for about 5.3% of the sample.

After PBMCs were isolated by density centrifugation and stained for CD3, CD4 and CD8, a FACSAria was used to sort CD4+ and CD8+ T cells. Scalp biopsies and blood samples were provided by unaffected controls. The data were obtained in a study of CD8+ T cells in alopecia areata (dated by TCRdb to 2016 to 2019). Some background on the complete study: High-throughput TCRbeta sequencing was used to examine T cell clonal expansion in alopecia areata in both the C3H/HeJ mouse model and human patients. Scalp tissue and sorted CD4+ and CD8+ peripheral blood T cells from patchy and totalis/universalis alopecia areata patients and from healthy controls were covered by human TCRbeta sequencing. Scalp clonality was compared among normal scalp (n=4), patchy alopecia areata scalp (n=8), and alopecia totalis/universalis scalp (n=8). RNA was extracted with the PAXgene miRNA kit for fixed scalp, the miRNeasy kit for PBMCs, and the RNeasy kit for mouse skin. immunoSEQ multiplex PCR using 35 Vbeta forward primers and 13 Jbeta reverse primers was used to amplify TCRbeta CDR3 regions. Here is what the overall study found, with its caveats: Unlike mouse skin, which is dominated by gammadelta T cells, normal human skin has resident alphabeta T cells that are also sequenced, and this complicates analysis of the scalp TCR repertoire. Shared TCR sequences between patients were less evident than in mice, which may be partly attributable to HLA diversity in the patient population. Compared with normal scalp, lesional scalp, particularly in alopecia totalis/universalis, had higher clonality and more expanded CD8+ clones, which suggests antigenic drive.

The germline V end is reduced by 2 bases and the J end by 1 base; junction bases left unmatched: 2. From cysteine to phenylalanine, the CDR3 is 14 amino acids long. Of the read, only the CDR3 DNA is kept; its 42 bases are in frame from base 1. Reading the germline V gene (reference sequence) gives CDR1 MNHEY and CDR2 SMNVEV. This TCR derives from a human donor in good health. Material for sequencing was CD8+ T cells sorted from blood. The chain is made from TRBV27 and TRBJ2-7, and TRBD1 matches 7 of the central bases. This receptor has the CDR3 CASSLGTASYEQYF. The DNA is as follows: TGTGCCAGCAGTTTAGGGACAGCTTCCTACGAGCAGTACTTC.